Sequencing of this T cell receptor beta chain was carried out in a study of cytomegalovirus exposure and HLA in healthy donors. Germline-derived CDR1 and CDR2 are SGHDT and YYEEEE. V trimming: 3 bases; J trimming: 3 bases; junction bases outside the gene matches: 12. This CDR3 has 18 residues. Study-level results: Being productive about 87% or about 30% of the time was typical of most TCR beta V segments in an earlier analysis. Based on reports, TCR beta sequences accurately predicted HLA-A and HLA-B alleles for most subjects.

PCR amplification relied on 60 Vbeta primers (plus 13 Jbeta primers). Profiling relied on immunoSEQ multiplex PCR, and the TCRdb table lists in-frame clones only, not all of them. The table records about 140,000 clones, more than 60% of them present only once. This clone showed up just a few times. Antigen: not known. The genes are TRBV5-6 and TRBJ2-1; 10 bases match TRBD2. The clonotype was recovered from a female donor in good health and CMV-seronegative. What was sequenced was PBMCs. The DNA of the CDR3 is TGTGCCAGCAGCTATCAAAAGTGGGCTAGCGGGAGCTACAATGAGCAGTTCTTC. This codes for CASSYQKWASGSYNEQFF.